This TCR beta chain was profiled in a study of blood T cell repertoires in COVID-19. Measured with immunoSEQ multiplex PCR; TCRdb has only the in-frame clones, and not every one. This sample yields approximately 200,000 clones, of which over 75% are seen a single time; over 10% belongs to the top ten. From germline, CDR1 is MNHNS and CDR2 SASEGT. The CDR3 is 13 amino acids. V was trimmed by 3 bases and J by 4 bases, leaving 10 bases between them. This clone was counted once. Sequencing input: peripheral blood. The origin of this receptor is a woman between 45 and 65 years old with acute or convalescent COVID-19. This chain uses TRBV6-1 with TRBJ2-7; D might be TRBD1 (5 bases). CDR3 coding DNA: TGTGCCAGCAGTGACAGGGCGGAGTACGAGCAGTACTTC. Amino acid sequence: CASSDRAEYEQYF.